The 6 T cell receptor beta chains below come from one sample, sequenced in a study of siplizumab effects on memory and regulatory T cells. Data came from immunoSEQ multiplex PCR; TCRdb stores just in-frame clones and leaves some out. The sample lists tens of thousands of clones; approximately 95% were seen once. The sample taken for sequencing was non-Treg CD4+ T cells sorted from blood. Source of these receptors: a human donor in good health.

The gene calls are TRBV28 and TRBJ1-5; D may be TRBD1 (6 bases). Trimming removed 6 bases at V and 4 bases at J, with 16 bases between. Germline V gene lookup returns CDR1 MDHEN and CDR2 SYDVKM. The CDR3 loop spans 15 amino acids. CDR3 loop: CASRLVAGVNQPQHF. The CDR3 region has the DNA TGTGCCAGCAGGCTAGTCGCAGGGGTAAATCAGCCCCAGCATTTT.

The table lists this clone with a count of one. The chain joins TRBV12-2 to TRBJ2-2; TRBD2 is the table's D call and was not checked against the DNA. TRBV12-2 is designated a pseudogene. The CDR3 spans 15 residues. CDR3 DNA sequence: TGTGCAAGTCGCCTCCAGACTACGAACACCGGGGAGCTGTTTTTT. Its translation: CASRLQTTNTGELFF.

The rearrangement joins TRBV5-1 to TRBJ2-1; D may be TRBD2 (7 bases). V lost 0 bases and J lost 3, with 16 bases in between. The V gene's germline CDR1 is SGHRS and CDR2 YFSETQ. The CDR3 is made up of 17 amino acids. The CDR3 DNA reads TGCGCCAGCAGCTTGGCTTTTCGGGGGGCCCTCTACAATGAGCAGTTCTTC. It encodes CASSLAFRGALYNEQFF.

This chain joins TRBV7-8 and TRBJ1-4; 7 positions match TRBD1. Germline V gene data show CDR1 as SGHVS and CDR2 as FQNEAQ. This CDR3 region has 15 residues. The V gene end was trimmed by 5 bases and the J gene end by 7 bases; junction bases not matched to a gene: 10. CDR3 coding DNA: TGTGCCAGCAGCGGGGACAGATATTCGGGTGAAAAACTGTTTTTT. Residues: CASSGDRYSGEKLFF.

J is TRBJ2-1 and V is TRBV7-6; a possible D gene is TRBD1 (6 bases). The germline CDR1 and CDR2 sequences are SGHVS and FNYEAQ. The CDR3 covers 17 residues. Trimming pared 1 base from V and 6 bases from J, leaving 19 bases between. CDR3 in DNA: TGTGCCAGCAGCTTAGTTCTTGGCAGGGGAAGCGGCAATGAGCAGTTCTTC. It codes for CASSLVLGRGSGNEQFF.

The chain recombines TRBV7-2 with TRBJ1-5; D gene uncertain. V lost 6 bases, J lost 7 bases, and 10 bases lay in between. CDR1 is SGHTA and CDR2 is FQGNSA in the germline V gene. This CDR3 is built from 12 residues. This chain's CDR3 is CASSRDTQPQHF. The CDR3 region has the DNA TGTGCCAGCAGTCGAGATACCCAGCCCCAGCATTTT. Complete variable domain (other parts from reference TRBV7-2 and TRBJ1-5): GAGVSQSPSNKVTEKGKDVELRCDPISGHTALYWYRQSLGQGLEFLIYFQGNSAPDKSGLPSDRFSAERTGGSVSTLTIQRTQQEDSAVYLCASSRDTQPQHFGDGTRLSIL.